The 30 T cell receptor beta chains below all came from one sample that was sequenced in a study of OX40 agonist ivuxolimab in advanced cancers. Produced via immunoSEQ multiplex PCR; TCRdb's table is partial and in-frame only. Among 70,000 to 95,000 clones, approximately 81% were seen once, and the ten largest hold around 1.1%. Source: CD4+ or CD8+ T cells sorted from blood, taken in a trial of the OX40 agonist ivuxolimab. The receptor source for this set is an adult with an advanced solid tumor such as melanoma, head and neck, liver or kidney cancer.

The V and J genes are TRBV6-1 and TRBJ2-7; D is ambiguous. The CDR3 is made up of 14 amino acids. The germline V and J ends were trimmed by 10 bases and 3 bases, with 19 bases remaining between them. Germline lookup yields CDR1 MNHNS and CDR2 SASEGT. The CDR3 spells CATRGLRQLYEQYF. As DNA, the CDR3 is TGTGCCACCCGTGGTTTAAGGCAACTCTACGAGCAGTACTTC.

The J gene is TRBJ1-6, the V gene TRBV14; TRBD1 is a possible D gene (5 bases). The CDR3 totals 17 residues. V dropped 2 bases and J dropped 9 bases, with 20 bases sitting between them. CDR1 and CDR2 (germline): SGHDN, FVKESK. The CDR3 spells CASSQPRGRVICSPLHF. In DNA form, the CDR3 reads TGTGCCAGCAGCCAACCTAGGGGCAGGGTAATTTGTTCACCCCTCCACTTT.

The V gene is TRBV15, the J gene TRBJ1-5; D unclear. Germline CDR1 is LNHNV and CDR2 is YYDKDF (reference sequence). The V gene lost 0 bases and the J gene lost 7 bases, with 10 bases spanning the gap. This CDR3 is 14 amino acids long. The CDR3 here is CATSRDPTGQPQHF. For the CDR3, the DNA is TGTGCCACCAGCAGAGACCCCACTGGACAGCCCCAGCATTTT.

The chain has TRBV7-9 and TRBJ1-6; 8 bases agree with TRBD1. The CDR3 is 13 residues long. Germline V CDR1 and CDR2: SEHNR, FQNEAQ (reference sequence). The J segment lost 10 bases and the V segment lost 5 bases, leaving 4 bases of the junction unmatched. The CDR3 DNA reads TGTGCCAGCAGCCCAGGACAGGGATCACCCCTCCACTTT. This translates into CASSPGQGSPLHF.

This chain links TRBV2 with TRBJ2-3; D unclear. Per germline, CDR1 SNHLY and CDR2 FYNNEI. Deletions cut 7 bases from V and 2 bases from J, with 7 bases between. The CDR3 runs to 12 residues. CDR3 in amino acids: CASTSTTDTQYF. In DNA, the CDR3 is TGTGCCAGCACGTCTACCACAGATACGCAGTATTTT.

Worth noting for this clone: The sample holds other DNA sequences that translate to the same CDR3. The rearrangement uses TRBV11-2 and TRBJ2-5, with D possibly being TRBD1 or TRBD2 (6 bases each). Trimming removed 1 base from V and 4 bases from J, with 7 bases in between. From germline, CDR1 is SGHAT and CDR2 FQNNGV. This CDR3 contains 13 residues. The CDR3 bases are TGTGCCAGCAGCTTAGCGGGGGCAGAGACCCAGTACTTC. Translated, it gives CASSLAGAETQYF.

The gene calls are TRBV10-3 and TRBJ1-1; D is perhaps TRBD1 (5 bases). CDR3 length: 13 residues. Trimming removed 6 bases at V and 2 bases at J, with 10 bases between. The V gene's germline CDR1 is ENHRY and CDR2 SYGVKD. The DNA of the CDR3 is TGTGCCATCAGCGCGGGACTTAACACTGAAGCTTTCTTT. As protein: CAISAGLNTEAFF.

The rearrangement joins TRBV7-2 to TRBJ2-5, with 15 bases lining up with TRBD2. The CDR3 is 16 residues long. V shed 5 bases and J 2 bases; nucleotides not matched to a gene: 3. Germline CDR1 reads SGHTA; CDR2 reads FQGNSA. The CDR3 loop is CASSAGLAGGQETQYF. In nucleotides, the CDR3 is TGTGCCAGCAGCGCTGGACTAGCGGGGGGGCAAGAGACCCAGTACTTC.

This clone was seen only a few times. The V and J genes are TRBV9 and TRBJ1-1; 7 bases align to TRBD1. CDR1 and CDR2 (germline): SGDLS, YYNGEE. J was trimmed by 4 bases and V by 4 bases; bases with no gene match: 4. The CDR3 spans 13 residues. The CDR3 spells CASSQAGGTEAFF. CDR3 DNA: TGTGCCAGCAGCCAGGCAGGGGGCACTGAAGCTTTCTTT.

The chain is built from TRBV5-8 and TRBJ1-5; weak D call: TRBD1 (6 bases). Trimming left V 0 bases short and J 2 bases short, with 12 bases between. Per germline, CDR1 SGHTS and CDR2 YDEGEE. The CDR3 loop spans 16 amino acids. The CDR3 spells CASSLVPGDGNQPQHF. CDR3 coding DNA: TGTGCCAGCAGCTTGGTTCCAGGGGACGGCAATCAGCCCCAGCATTTT.

The J gene is TRBJ2-3, the V gene TRBV2; 10 bases are shared with TRBD2. Germline V gene data show CDR1 as SNHLY and CDR2 as FYNNEI. CDR3 length: 15 residues. With V trimmed by 9 bases and J by 2 bases, 8 bases remained unmatched. Here the CDR3 reads CARPLAGRNTDTQYF. CDR3 DNA: TGTGCCAGACCACTAGCGGGGAGAAACACAGATACGCAGTATTTT. Full variable domain (outside the CDR3, taken from reference TRBV2 and TRBJ2-3): EPEVTQTPSHQVTQMGQEVILRCVPISNHLYFYWYRQILGQKVEFLVSFYNNEISEKSEIFDDQFSVERPDGSNFTLKIRSTKLEDSAMYFCARPLAGRNTDTQYFGPGTRLTVL.

The chain couples TRBV19 to TRBJ2-3; tentative D call: TRBD2 (6 bases). V was pared by 8 bases and J by 6 bases, with 18 bases between. CDR3 length: 14 amino acids. The germline V gene encodes CDR1 LNHDA and CDR2 SQIVND (reference sequence). CDR3 nucleotides: TGTGCCAGTTCCCGAGGAGGGAAAGGGGATACGCAGTATTTT. It yields the protein CASSRGGKGDTQYF.

This clone was seen a handful of times. The chain combines TRBV7-2 with TRBJ2-5; TRBD1 or TRBD2 may be the D gene (5 bases each). CDR1 and CDR2 (germline): SGHTA, FQGNSA. V was clipped by 1 base and J by 6 bases, with 15 bases between them. The CDR3 runs 15 residues. CDR3 DNA sequence: TGTGCCAGCAGCTTAGAGTTTGGGGGTCCTCAGACCCAGTACTTC. Encoded protein: CASSLEFGGPQTQYF.

V is TRBV7-2 and J is TRBJ2-7; D is possibly TRBD2 (8 bases). The V and J ends lost 1 base and 7 bases respectively, with 20 bases between them. The CDR3 runs 16 residues. The germline V gene has CDR1 SGHTA and CDR2 FQGNSA. The CDR3 DNA follows: TGTGCCAGCAGCTTAGAGGGGGCGGGGGGCTCGCTAGAGCAGTACTTC. Its translation is CASSLEGAGGSLEQYF.

The chain recombines TRBV28 with TRBJ1-2; no firm D call. Germline V gene lookup returns CDR1 MDHEN and CDR2 SYDVKM. V gave up 2 bases and J gave up 2 bases, with 6 bases separating them. CDR3 length equals 13 residues. The CDR3 sequence is CASSLTGNYGYTF. The DNA of the CDR3 is TGTGCCAGCAGTTTAACGGGGAACTATGGCTACACCTTC.

The V call is TRBV28, the J call TRBJ1-2; the match to TRBD1 covers 11 bases. The ends lost 5 bases at V and 4 bases at J; junction bases unmatched: 3. Germline loops: CDR1 MDHEN, CDR2 SYDVKM. The CDR3 runs 14 residues. In nucleotides, the CDR3 is TGTGCCAGCAGTGGACAGGGGGCAGGCTATGGCTACACCTTC. It encodes CASSGQGAGYGYTF.

This sequence joins TRBV27 and TRBJ2-2, with D possibly matching TRBD2 (6 bases). In germline, CDR1 is MNHEY, CDR2 SMNVEV (reference sequence). Trimming removed 2 bases at V and 4 bases at J, with 17 bases between. This CDR3 region has 17 residues. The CDR3 sequence: CASSLEWGGRGTGELFF. DNA for the CDR3: TGTGCCAGCAGTTTAGAGTGGGGAGGTCGGGGCACCGGGGAGCTGTTTTTT.

V usage is TRBV4-3 and J usage is TRBJ2-7; 9 bases agree with TRBD2. The CDR3 is made up of 15 amino acids. V lost 1 base and J lost 3; bases outside the gene matches: 4. Germline V gene sequence: CDR1 LGHNA, CDR2 YSLEER. The CDR3 DNA is TGCGCCAGCAGCCAAGGCGGGGGGGTTTACTACGAGCAGTACGTC. Protein product: CASSQGGGVYYEQYV.

The chain is built from TRBV19 and TRBJ2-3, with 12 bases that match TRBD2. The CDR3 runs 16 residues. Germline V gene sequence: CDR1 LNHDA, CDR2 SQIVND (reference sequence). V shed 4 bases and J 4 bases; nucleotides not matched to a gene: 6. Here the CDR3 reads CASSTSSGGASDTQYF. CDR3 bases: TGTGCCAGTAGTACCTCTAGCGGGGGGGCCTCAGATACGCAGTATTTT.

CDR3 sequence: CASVMNTEAFF. In nucleotides, the CDR3 is TGTGCCAGCGTAATGAACACTGAAGCTTTCTTT. This chain links TRBV7-9 with TRBJ1-1; D is uncertain. From germline, CDR1 is SEHNR and CDR2 FQNEAQ (reference sequence). The V gene lost 8 bases and the J gene lost 0 bases, with 4 bases spanning the gap. The CDR3 totals 11 residues.

The rearrangement joins TRBV5-1 to TRBJ1-4; 8 bases are a match to TRBD1. Germline CDR1 reads SGHRS; CDR2 reads YFSETQ. V shed 4 bases and J 0 bases; nucleotides not matched to a gene: 11. The CDR3 is 18 residues long. CDR3 loop: CASSPEQGGVSTNEKLFF. DNA for the CDR3: TGCGCCAGCAGCCCTGAACAGGGGGGAGTATCAACTAATGAAAAACTGTTTTTT.

This chain links TRBV29-1 with TRBJ1-5; weak D call: TRBD1 (6 bases). The V and J ends lost 6 bases and 1 base respectively, with 7 bases between them. CDR3 length: 12 amino acids. Germline loops: CDR1 SQVTM, CDR2 ANQGSEA. The CDR3 nucleotides are TGCAGCGTAGGACAGAGCAATCAGCCCCAGCATTTT. Amino acid sequence: CSVGQSNQPQHF.

The chain couples TRBV7-8 to TRBJ1-1; D not certain. Trimming removed 5 bases from V and 3 bases from J, with 10 bases in between. Germline lookup yields CDR1 SGHVS and CDR2 FQNEAQ. The CDR3 sequence is 13 residues long. The CDR3 DNA reads as TGTGCCAGCAGCCCCCGCCAGTACACTGAAGCTTTCTTT. It yields the protein CASSPRQYTEAFF.

The J gene is TRBJ1-1, the V gene TRBV27; 7 nucleotides align to TRBD1. CDR1 and CDR2 (germline): MNHEY, SMNVEV (reference sequence). V was clipped by 6 bases and J by 1 base; unmatched bases: 5. The CDR3 is 14 amino acids. CDR3 sequence reads: CASRTGPPNTEAFF. In DNA form, the CDR3 reads TGTGCCAGCAGGACAGGGCCCCCGAACACTGAAGCTTTCTTT.

The rearrangement uses TRBV28 and TRBJ1-1; D is undetermined. Deletions cut 7 bases from V and 2 bases from J, with 8 bases between. CDR3 size: 12 residues. The V gene's germline CDR1 is MDHEN and CDR2 SYDVKM. The CDR3 spells CASTTTNTEAFF. For the CDR3, the DNA is TGTGCCAGCACCACGACAAACACTGAAGCTTTCTTT.

The chain is built from TRBV5-1 and TRBJ2-6; 9 nucleotides agree with TRBD1. The CDR3 length is 21 residues. The germline V gene encodes CDR1 SGHRS and CDR2 YFSETQ. The ends lost 0 bases at V and 0 bases at J; junction bases unmatched: 13. This CDR3 is CASSLVPTGTGYLSGANVLTF. The CDR3 region has the DNA TGCGCCAGCAGCTTGGTTCCAACCGGGACAGGGTATCTCTCTGGGGCCAACGTCCTGACTTTC.

This clone was counted a single time. The chain has TRBV6-5 and TRBJ2-7; D might be TRBD1 (6 bases). This CDR3 has 15 amino acids. Germline CDR1 reads MNHEY; CDR2 reads SVGAGI. Trimming took off 0 bases at V and 5 bases at J, with 14 bases between the two ends. The CDR3 DNA sequence: TGTGCCAGCAGTTACTCAGGCAGGGGATTAAACGAGCAGTACTTC. This codes for CASSYSGRGLNEQYF.

This sequence joins TRBV7-2 and TRBJ1-6; possible D gene TRBD1, 6 bases. CDR3 length equals 15 residues. CDR1 is SGHTA, CDR2 FQGNSA, per germline. V was shortened by 0 bases and J by 9 bases, with 12 bases between the two germline ends. CDR3 coding DNA: TGTGCCAGCAGCTTAGCGGGACAAGCACTTTCACCCCTCCACTTT. It yields the protein CASSLAGQALSPLHF.

The V call is TRBV28, the J call TRBJ2-3; either TRBD1 or TRBD2 may fit D (6 bases each). V shed 8 bases and J shed 2 bases, with 11 bases lying between them. Germline CDR1 is MDHEN and CDR2 is SYDVKM. The CDR3 totals 13 residues. Written as DNA, the CDR3 is TGTGCCAGCGTCACGGGGGCCACAGATACGCAGTATTTT. Protein: CASVTGATDTQYF.

V is TRBV5-1 and J is TRBJ1-4; D might be TRBD1 (6 bases). Trimming took 4 bases from V and 8 from J, leaving 15 bases between them. The germline CDR1 and CDR2 sequences are SGHRS and YFSETQ. The CDR3 has 14 residues. CDR3 residues: CASSPGAREEKLFF. CDR3 DNA: TGCGCCAGCAGCCCAGGGGCGAGGGAGGAAAAACTGTTTTTT.